This entry lists 25 T cell receptor beta chains sequenced from one sample in a study of T cell repertoires in cytomegalovirus infection. TCRdb independently ran MiXCR on the reads; one entry per CDR3 protein. The sample lists 300,000 to 400,000 distinct CDR3 sequences; 9% to 9.5% were seen once. Sequenced material: PBMCs. Receptor source: a human donor in good health (CMV status not recorded). Some clones in this sample may be carry-over from other donors' samples.

This clonotype has only a few counts. The CDR3 here is CASSFRGMYTGELFF. In DNA form, the CDR3 reads TGTGCCAGCAGCTTCAGGGGGATGTACACCGGGGAGCTGTTTTTT. The rearrangement links TRBV5-6 to TRBJ2-2; the match to TRBD1 covers 7 bases. V shed 2 bases and J 3 bases; nucleotides not matched to a gene: 4. Germline V CDR1 and CDR2: SGHDT, YYEEEE. The CDR3 length is 15 residues.

This clonotype was observed many times. CDR3 in amino acids: CASSLTTGRSSTLRYNEQFF. CDR3 nucleotide sequence: TGTGCCAGCAGCTTAACTACAGGACGTTCCTCTACCCTTAGGTACAATGAGCAGTTCTTC. The chain has TRBV9 and TRBJ2-1; D is possibly TRBD1 (5 bases). This CDR3 is 20 amino acids long. Trimming removed 4 bases from V and 4 bases from J, with 30 bases in between. Germline V gives CDR1 SGDLS, CDR2 YYNGEE.

This clonotype was seen repeatedly, ten times or more. The chain joins TRBV11-1 to TRBJ1-2; unclear D gene. This CDR3 contains 13 residues. The germline V gene has CDR1 SGHAT and CDR2 FQDESV (reference sequence). V was cut by 0 bases and J by 6 bases, with 8 bases left in between. The CDR3, as DNA: TGTGCCAGCAGCTTAGCGTCGTTCGATGGCTACACCTTC. It encodes CASSLASFDGYTF.

The sample holds many counts of this clonotype. CDR3 protein: CASSQATLVGYTF. The DNA for the CDR3 is TGCGCCAGCAGCCAGGCCACCCTTGTGGGCTACACCTTC. The gene calls are TRBV4-1 and TRBJ1-2; no clear D gene. Germline values: CDR1 MGHRA, CDR2 YSYEKL. This CDR3 contains 13 residues. The ends were cut back, 3 bases at V and 8 bases at J, with 13 bases in the middle.

This clonotype was detected ten times or more. CDR3 coding DNA: TGTGCCAGCAGCTCGGGACTAGCCCGCACCGCTATGAACACTGAAGCTTTCTTT. Translation: CASSSGLARTAMNTEAFF. The rearrangement uses TRBV7-2 and TRBJ1-1; TRBD1 is a possible D gene (5 bases). The germline V gene encodes CDR1 SGHTA and CDR2 FQGNSA. The germline V and J ends were trimmed by 4 bases and 0 bases, with 21 bases remaining between them. CDR3 length equals 18 residues.

V usage is TRBV30 and J usage is TRBJ2-3; D could derive from TRBD1 or TRBD2 (5 bases each). This CDR3 comprises 15 residues. CDR1 and CDR2 (germline): GTSNPN, SVGIG (reference sequence). Deletions cut 5 bases from V and 1 base from J, with 16 bases between. This CDR3 reads CAWSRGGDGTDTQYF. CDR3 DNA sequence: TGTGCCTGGTCGAGGGGCGGTGACGGCACAGATACGCAGTATTTT. Full variable domain (rest looked up from reference TRBV30 and TRBJ2-3): SQTIHQWPATLVQPVGSPLSLECTVEGTSNPNLYWYRQAAGRGLQLLFYSVGIGQISSEVPQNLSASRPQDRQFILSSKKLLLSDSGFYLCAWSRGGDGTDTQYFGPGTRLTVL.

The chain employs TRBV7-6 and TRBJ1-5; 7 nucleotides line up with TRBD1. J gave up 7 bases and V 4 bases, and 7 bases lay outside the gene matches. This CDR3 comprises 14 residues. Germline assignment: CDR1 SGHVS and CDR2 FNYEAQ. The CDR3 is CASSSRTGLQPQHF. CDR3 nucleotides: TGTGCCAGCAGCTCACGGACAGGTTTGCAGCCCCAGCATTTT. The complete variable domain, with remaining parts taken from reference TRBV7-6 and TRBJ1-5, reads GAGVSQSPRYKVTKRGQDVALRCDPISGHVSLYWYRQALGQGPEFLTYFNYEAQQDKSGLPNDRFSAERPEGSISTLTIQRTEQRDSAMYRCASSSRTGLQPQHFGDGTRLSIL.

This clonotype was recorded a few times. The chain carries TRBV27 and TRBJ2-3; D is uncertain. Deletions cut 5 bases from V and 3 bases from J, with 18 bases between. The CDR3 sequence is 16 residues long. Germline V lookup: CDR1 MNHEY, CDR2 SMNVEV (reference sequence). The CDR3 DNA sequence: TGTGCCAGCAGTCCCGGTTGGCGGTTTAGAACAGATACGCAGTATTTT. It specifies CASSPGWRFRTDTQYF.

This clonotype was found many times. V usage is TRBV7-7 and J usage is TRBJ2-5; TRBD2 matches at 12 bases. V shed 6 bases and J 5 bases; nucleotides not matched to a gene: 7. The length of the CDR3 is 15 residues. Germline assignment: CDR1 SSHAT and CDR2 FNYEAQ (reference sequence). Here the CDR3 DNA reads TGTGCCAGCAGTATGACTAGCGGGGGAATCGAGACCCAGTACTTC. This gives the protein CASSMTSGGIETQYF.

V and J are TRBV20-1 and TRBJ2-3; TRBD2 matches at 13 bases. The V gene end was trimmed by 0 bases and the J gene end by 4 bases; junction bases not matched to a gene: 7. The CDR3 totals 17 residues. Germline CDR1 and CDR2: DFQATT and SNEGSKA (reference sequence). Written as DNA, the CDR3 is TGCAGTGCTAGAGATACTAGCGGGAGGGCCGGGCCAGATACGCAGTATTTT. Amino acid sequence: CSARDTSGRAGPDTQYF.

This clonotype was seen repeatedly, ten times or more. The chain recombines TRBV6-1 with TRBJ2-7, with a possible D match to TRBD2 (6 bases). Trimming cost V 0 bases and J 3 bases, with 12 bases left between them. The CDR3 sequence is 15 residues long. Germline V gene sequence: CDR1 MNHNS, CDR2 SASEGT. CDR3 bases: TGTGCCAGCAGTGAAGCGCGGGGACCCAACTACGAGCAGTACTTC. Protein product: CASSEARGPNYEQYF.

The chain employs TRBV7-8 and TRBJ1-1, with D possibly being TRBD1 (5 bases). From germline, CDR1 is SGHVS and CDR2 FQNEAQ. The ends were cut back, 1 base at V and 4 bases at J, with 10 bases in the middle. CDR3 length: 14 residues. The CDR3 spells CASSLGGDLTEAFF. Written as DNA, the CDR3 is TGTGCCAGCAGCTTAGGAGGGGATCTCACTGAAGCTTTCTTT.

This clonotype occurred many times. The V and J genes are TRBV7-2 and TRBJ2-3; TRBD2 matches 13 bases. This CDR3 comprises 17 residues. CDR1 is SGHTA, CDR2 FQGNSA, per germline. The V gene end was trimmed by 5 bases and the J gene end by 6 bases; junction bases not matched to a gene: 11. The CDR3 sequence: CASSPYGLAGEGDTQYF. CDR3 in DNA: TGTGCCAGCAGCCCGTATGGACTAGCGGGGGAGGGCGATACGCAGTATTTT.

This clonotype was counted ten times or more. The CDR3 DNA sequence: TGTGCCAGCAGCACCGGACACGGCTACACCTTC. It yields the protein CASSTGHGYTF. The V gene is TRBV7-2, the J gene TRBJ1-2, with a possible D match to TRBD1 (5 bases). Per germline, CDR1 SGHTA and CDR2 FQGNSA. V lost 5 bases and J lost 8, with 9 bases in between. The length of the CDR3 is 11 residues.

This chain uses TRBV5-6 with TRBJ2-1, with 8 nucleotides matching TRBD2. This CDR3 is 15 amino acids long. Germline CDR1 reads SGHDT; CDR2 reads YYEEEE. Trimming removed 0 bases from V and 7 bases from J; junction bases left unmatched: 6. CDR3 protein: CASSLVLADHNEQFF. The CDR3 nucleotides read TGTGCCAGCAGCTTGGTACTAGCGGATCATAATGAGCAGTTCTTC.

This clonotype was counted at least ten times. V gene TRBV7-2 combines with J gene TRBJ1-6, with TRBD1 matching 9 bases. The CDR3 consists of 16 residues. The V and J ends lost 5 bases and 6 bases, in that order; junction bases with no gene match: 8. CDR1 and CDR2 (germline): SGHTA, FQGNSA. DNA for the CDR3: TGTGCCAGCAGCGGAGCCGGGACAGGGATTAATTCACCCCTCCACTTT. Translation gives CASSGAGTGINSPLHF. Based on the CDR3 plus reference TRBV7-2 and TRBJ1-6, the full variable domain is GAGVSQSPSNKVTEKGKDVELRCDPISGHTALYWYRQSLGQGLEFLIYFQGNSAPDKSGLPSDRFSAERTGGSVSTLTIQRTQQEDSAVYLCASSGAGTGINSPLHFGNGTRLTVT.

This clonotype occurred many times. The CDR3 sequence is CSAVQGLGEQFF. The CDR3 DNA follows: TGCAGTGCAGTGCAAGGGTTAGGGGAGCAGTTCTTC. J is TRBJ2-1 and V is TRBV20-1; no firm D call. The CDR3 consists of 12 residues. Trimming cost V 6 bases and J 10 bases, with 16 bases left between them. Germline loops: CDR1 DFQATT, CDR2 SNEGSKA (reference sequence).

Ten or more counts support this clonotype. The J gene is TRBJ2-7, the V gene TRBV6-1; 7 bases align to TRBD1. The ends lost 6 bases at V and 2 bases at J; junction bases unmatched: 7. CDR3 length equals 14 residues. CDR1 and CDR2 from the germline V gene are MNHNS and SASEGT. Here the CDR3 DNA reads TGTGCCAGCAGAGGGACAGAAGGCCCCTACGAGCAGTACTTC. It yields the protein CASRGTEGPYEQYF.

The chain employs TRBV2 and TRBJ2-5; D is unclear. The CDR3 contains 16 residues. Germline V CDR1 and CDR2: SNHLY, FYNNEI. Trimming left V 7 bases short and J 5 bases short, with 23 bases between. CDR3 amino acids: CASTLGRLLSRETQYF. As DNA, the CDR3 is TGTGCCAGCACTTTAGGCCGACTTCTTAGCAGGGAGACCCAGTACTTC.

There are many counts of this clonotype. This chain links TRBV7-2 with TRBJ2-5; D gene uncertain. Germline V gene lookup returns CDR1 SGHTA and CDR2 FQGNSA. This CDR3 region has 13 residues. Trimming cost V 10 bases and J 2 bases, with 14 bases left between them. The CDR3 coding sequence is TGTGCCACTGGCGGTCTTATACAAGAGACCCAGTACTTC. Its translation: CATGGLIQETQYF.

This clonotype was picked up many times. This chain links TRBV28 with TRBJ2-7; TRBD2 aligns across 10 bases. The CDR3 consists of 16 residues. V was pared by 5 bases and J by 3 bases, with 10 bases of the junction left unmatched. The germline gives CDR1 MDHEN, CDR2 SYDVKM. The CDR3 DNA is TGTGCCAGCAGTCCATGGGAGCGGGAGGGAATCTACGAGCAGTACTTC. This encodes CASSPWEREGIYEQYF.

This clonotype came up a few times. The rearrangement links TRBV19 to TRBJ2-1, with 7 bases fitting TRBD1. Trimming at V came to 3 bases and at J to 7 bases, leaving 9 bases not matched to a gene. This CDR3 contains 15 residues. Germline-derived CDR1 and CDR2 are LNHDA and SQIVND (reference sequence). The CDR3 DNA sequence: TGTGCCAGTAGTATCACAGGGGTAGGGATTAATGAGCAGTTCTTC. Translation gives CASSITGVGINEQFF.

At least ten counts were recorded for this clonotype. The chain has TRBV5-4 and TRBJ1-6; no definite D call. The CDR3 sequence is 16 residues long. Germline V gene lookup returns CDR1 SGHNT and CDR2 YYREEE (reference sequence). Trimming shortened V by 2 bases and J by 3 bases, and 12 bases separated the two germline ends. CDR3 residues: CASSFDRQVYNSPLHF. The CDR3, as DNA: TGTGCCAGCAGCTTCGATCGGCAGGTCTATAATTCACCCCTCCACTTT.

V is TRBV6-5 and J is TRBJ2-3; D unresolved. The V end lost 6 bases, the J end lost 1 base, and 17 bases lay between the germline ends. This CDR3 region has 16 residues. Germline CDR1 reads MNHEY; CDR2 reads SVGAGI. CDR3 nucleotide sequence: TGTGCCAGCAGACCGAGTCGGACGCGCCGCACAGATACGCAGTATTTT. Its protein is CASRPSRTRRTDTQYF.

This clonotype was recorded a few times. The gene calls are TRBV20-1 and TRBJ2-2; 7 nucleotides align to TRBD1. Germline V gene sequence: CDR1 DFQATT, CDR2 SNEGSKA (reference sequence). The CDR3 spans 16 residues. Losses at the gene ends were 3 bases for V and 5 bases for J; bases not matched to a gene: 12. This chain's CDR3 is CSARSSDRTVTGELFF. CDR3 nucleotides: TGCAGTGCTAGGTCTTCGGACAGGACGGTGACCGGGGAGCTGTTTTTT.